This T cell receptor (beta chain) derives from a study of IL-17A CD8 T cells in psoriatic arthritis synovium. For the study in its entirety: The study was designed to define the phenotype, molecular profile and function of synovial IL-17A+CD8+ T cells in the pathogenesis of psoriatic arthritis.

Synovial fluid effusions were drawn from actively inflamed joints of patients with psoriatic arthritis. Memory CD8+ T cells in synovial fluid were sorted patient by patient into Tc17 (IL-17A+) cells, bulk memory cells and Tc1 (IL-17A-IFNgamma+) cells in order to compare their TCR repertoires. Psoriatic arthritis patients met the Classification of Psoriatic Arthritis Study Group (CASPAR) criteria. Bulk memory CD8+ T cells were sorted as CD45RA-CD27+/- plus CD45RA+CD27- cells. TCRbeta sequencing was performed on sorted synovial fluid CD8+ T cell subsets from three patients with psoriatic arthritis. Synovial fluid mononuclear cells were isolated using Lymphoprep and were cryopreserved in liquid nitrogen prior to use. The medium used for cryopreservation had roughly 48% fetal calf serum and around 9.8% dimethyl sulfoxide. Study-level results and caveats: Only three patients were included in the TCR sequencing, a limited sample size that the authors acknowledged. Because no psoriatic arthritis synovial tissue samples were available, cells were taken from synovial fluid instead of synovial tissue. Although over 4.5% of the repertoire was occupied by some individual clones, most synovial CD8+ subsets remained polyclonal.

Its CDR3 holds 15 amino acids, cysteine through phenylalanine. Just CDR3 DNA is preserved here, 45 bases in frame from base 1. The V and J ends are trimmed by 9 bases and 4 bases, leaving 19 bases between them. Via the germline V gene (reference sequence), CDR1 is LNHDA and CDR2 SQIVND. DNA was extracted (Qiagen), and TCRbeta V-D-J rearrangements were subjected to bias-controlled amplification followed by high-throughput sequencing (immunoSEQ; Adaptive Biotech). The paper's data handling went like this. The immunoSEQ Analyzer platform was used for sequence-level analysis of productive sequences. Clonality was calculated as 1 minus Pielou's evenness, with values from 0 (highly polyclonal) to 1 (monoclonal). The Morisita index, ranging from 0 (no similarity) to 1 (complete similarity), was used to quantify repertoire overlap between subsets. Entries here come from immuneACCESS through TCRdb and include only in-frame sequences with V and J called. Some clones fail to appear in such tables; in the studies checked, an unresolved V gene covers under half of the shortfall, and the cause of the remainder is unknown. V, J and clone size derive from that table, while D and trimming were established from the DNA sequence. Counted in this sample were fewer than 2,500 clones; 72% of them appeared once. Jointly, the top ten make up approximately 10% of the sample.

Comment on this clone: Its antigen is still unknown. The record has no base qualities; no much larger clone is one base away.

Recombination joined TRBV19 with TRBJ2-1; TRBD2 might be the D gene, on 5 matching bases. The source is a human donor with psoriatic arthritis. The sequenced sample consisted of memory CD8+ T cells from synovial fluid. In the paper's terms, the cell subset or site label means: bulk memory CD8+ T cells (CD45RA-CD27+/- and CD45RA+CD27-). DNA sequence: TGTGCCAGCAGCGTTTCTGGTAGCGAATACAATGAGCAGTTCTTC. Its translation is CASSVSGSEYNEQFF.